The clone carrying this T cell receptor beta chain showed up just once. Regarding treatment: roughly 20 received Ad26.COV2.S at low or high dose, single or two shots; 5 received placebo; per-sample allocation not given. All samples were drawn on day 63, counting from the first vaccine or placebo injection. The data belong to a study of Ad26.COV2.S vaccination and SARS-CoV-2 variants. Here immunoSEQ multiplex PCR was the method, and the copy in TCRdb shows in-frame clones only, minus some. The profile shows about 350,000 clones, about 86% of them singletons. The CDR3 has 15 amino acids. Germline trimming cut 5 bases from V and 2 bases from J; bases unmatched to any gene: 6. Germline V lookup: CDR1 SGHTA, CDR2 FQGTGA.

V usage is TRBV7-3 and J usage is TRBJ2-3, with 8 bases fitting TRBD2. The sequencing here drew on peripheral blood, taken in a trial of Ad26.COV2.S vaccine versus placebo. This sequence was found in a person between 18 and 60 years old who received the Ad26.COV2.S COVID-19 vaccine or a placebo. CDR3 nucleotides: TGTGCCAGCAGCCCAGGGACTAGAACCACAGATACGCAGTATTTT. It yields the protein CASSPGTRTTDTQYF.